One sample yielded the 22 T cell receptor beta chains listed below, sequenced in a study of T cell repertoires in cytomegalovirus infection. Each CDR3 protein gets one entry after TCRdb re-called the reads with MiXCR. The table shows hundreds of thousands of distinct CDR3 sequences, with about a tenth occurring only once. The sequencing input was PBMCs. The receptor source for this set is a human donor in good health (CMV status not recorded). Some clones in this sample may be carry-over from other donors' samples.

This clonotype occurred many times. The gene calls are TRBV6-6 and TRBJ2-2; 7 nucleotides line up with TRBD1. Germline CDR1 MNHNY, CDR2 SVGAGI (reference sequence). Trimming cost V 6 bases and J 3 bases; bases outside gene matches: 10. The CDR3 runs to 16 residues. For the CDR3, the DNA is TGTGCCAGCAGCTGGGGACAGCAGAAAGACACCGGGGAGCTGTTTTTT. Its translation is CASSWGQQKDTGELFF.

J is TRBJ1-1 and V is TRBV6-1, with a weak D call TRBD1 (5 bases). This CDR3 is built from 14 residues. Germline CDR1 and CDR2: MNHNS and SASEGT. The ends were cut back, 6 bases at V and 1 base at J, with 12 bases in the middle. CDR3 nucleotides: TGTGCCAGCAGAAACGACAGATCGAACACTGAAGCTTTCTTT. It codes for CASRNDRSNTEAFF.

This chain uses TRBV20-1 with TRBJ2-3, with TRBD1 matching over 8 bases. V was clipped by 5 bases and J by 0 bases; unmatched bases: 7. CDR1 and CDR2 from the germline V gene are DFQATT and SNEGSKA (reference sequence). CDR3 size: 15 residues. CDR3 region: CSASRDRTSTDTQYF. CDR3 DNA sequence: TGCAGTGCTTCTAGGGACAGGACCAGCACAGATACGCAGTATTTT.

This clonotype was picked up many times. J is TRBJ1-4 and V is TRBV20-1; no reliable D call. The germline CDR1 and CDR2 sequences are DFQATT and SNEGSKA (reference sequence). Between the trimmed V and J ends, which lost 6 bases and 6 bases, there was a span of 11 bases. The CDR3 has 12 amino acids. The CDR3 region has the DNA TGCAGTGCAAGCCCCGTGCATGAAAAACTGTTTTTT. Translating gives CSASPVHEKLFF.

This clonotype was seen repeatedly, ten times or more. This chain uses TRBV25-1 with TRBJ2-1; 8 bases fit TRBD2. The CDR3 runs to 17 residues. CDR1 and CDR2 from the germline V gene are MGHDK and SYGVNS. V was pared by 2 bases and J by 2 bases, with 8 bases of the junction left unmatched. The CDR3 nucleotides are TGTGCCAGCAGTGAACTCGAGTCCGGGGGGGCCTACAATGAGCAGTTCTTC. It yields the protein CASSELESGGAYNEQFF.

This clonotype appeared many times. This sequence joins TRBV5-1 and TRBJ1-1; D might be TRBD1 (5 bases). The CDR3 consists of 16 residues. CDR1 is SGHRS and CDR2 is YFSETQ in the germline V gene. V dropped 0 bases and J dropped 1 base, with 13 bases sitting between them. The CDR3 is CASSLGSGTQNTEAFF. The CDR3 DNA reads TGCGCCAGCAGCTTGGGTTCCGGGACTCAGAACACTGAAGCTTTCTTT.

This clonotype was counted ten times or more. The rearrangement joins TRBV29-1 to TRBJ2-7; D unclear. The V gene's germline CDR1 is SQVTM and CDR2 ANQGSEA. The V end was cut by 4 bases, the J end by 1 base, with 8 bases between. The CDR3 length is 12 residues. CDR3 coding DNA: TGCAGCGTTGTGATCCTATCCTACGAGCAGTACTTC. Translating it yields CSVVILSYEQYF.

There are many counts of this clonotype. J is TRBJ1-5 and V is TRBV7-2, with D unresolved. The germline V and J ends were trimmed by 2 bases and 0 bases, with 14 bases remaining between them. Germline-derived CDR1 and CDR2 are SGHTA and FQGNSA. The CDR3 spans 17 residues. This CDR3 is CASSLTGILYSNQPQHF. The CDR3 coding sequence is TGTGCCAGCAGCTTAACGGGGATCCTTTATAGCAATCAGCCCCAGCATTTT.

This clonotype has ten or more counts. The gene calls are TRBV29-1 and TRBJ2-5, with unresolved D. This CDR3 comprises 13 residues. The V and J ends lost 3 bases and 1 base respectively, with 9 bases between them. In germline, CDR1 is SQVTM, CDR2 ANQGSEA. This chain's CDR3 is CSVDPGFQETQYF. CDR3 in DNA: TGCAGCGTTGACCCAGGATTCCAAGAGACCCAGTACTTC.

In this sample, this clonotype turned up many times. J is TRBJ1-3 and V is TRBV12-3 or TRBV12-4; the D is unclear. V shed 3 bases and J shed 2 bases, with 8 bases lying between them. The CDR3 runs to 14 residues. The CDR3 DNA sequence: TGTGCCAGCAGTTTCTCGGGGACTGGAAACACCATATATTTT. Translating gives CASSFSGTGNTIYF.

This clonotype was counted ten times or more. The chain has TRBV29-1 and TRBJ2-5; a weak D match, TRBD2 (5 bases). Trimming left V 5 bases short and J 0 bases short, with 10 bases between. Germline CDR1 and CDR2: SQVTM and ANQGSEA. The CDR3 extends over 13 amino acids. Here the CDR3 reads CSVRGVYQETQYF. The CDR3 DNA reads as TGCAGCGTTCGGGGTGTGTACCAAGAGACCCAGTACTTC.

This clonotype was counted a few times. The V gene is TRBV20-1, the J gene TRBJ1-3; tentative D call: TRBD1 (5 bases). Germline values: CDR1 DFQATT, CDR2 SNEGSKA (reference sequence). The length of the CDR3 is 15 residues. The germline V and J ends were trimmed by 1 base and 3 bases, with 13 bases remaining between them. CDR3 coding DNA: TGCAGTGCTAGAGGCATTGGGACCAGTGGAAACACCATATATTTT. The encoded protein is CSARGIGTSGNTIYF.

This clonotype showed up many times. CDR3 coding DNA: TGTGCCAGCAGCTCCTGGGGGAGGGATCTTAACTATGGCTACACCTTC. Translated: CASSSWGRDLNYGYTF. The chain employs TRBV7-2 and TRBJ1-2, with D maybe TRBD1 (5 bases). V was cut by 4 bases and J by 1 base, with 16 bases left in between. Germline V lookup: CDR1 SGHTA, CDR2 FQGNSA. The CDR3 is 16 amino acids.

The chain has TRBV29-1 and TRBJ1-1; D remains unclear. Germline CDR1 reads SQVTM; CDR2 reads ANQGSEA. V was trimmed by 4 bases and J by 3 bases, leaving 12 bases between them. There are 13 residues in the CDR3. This CDR3 is CSVVKGLDTEAFF. The CDR3 DNA reads TGCAGCGTTGTGAAGGGTTTGGACACTGAAGCTTTCTTT. The entire variable domain, with the rest obtained from reference TRBV29-1 and TRBJ1-1, is as follows: SAVISQKPSRDICQRGTSLTIQCQVDSQVTMMFWYRQQPGQSLTLIATANQGSEATYESGFVIDKFPISRPNLTFSTLTVSNMSPEDSSIYLCSVVKGLDTEAFFGQGTRLTVV.

This clonotype was observed at least ten times. The chain links TRBV5-1 to TRBJ1-1; possibly TRBD1 for D (5 bases). The germline V gene has CDR1 SGHRS and CDR2 YFSETQ. Trimming shortened V by 2 bases and J by 1 base, and 9 bases separated the two germline ends. The CDR3 spans 14 residues. The CDR3 DNA sequence: TGCGCCAGCAGCTTTATGACAGAGAACACTGAAGCTTTCTTT. Protein: CASSFMTENTEAFF.

This clonotype was seen ten or more times. The V gene is TRBV7-2, the J gene TRBJ1-2; TRBD1 matches 9 bases. The CDR3 sequence is 14 residues long. Per the germline V gene, CDR1 is SGHTA and CDR2 is FQGNSA. V lost 5 bases and J lost 3; bases outside the gene matches: 4. The CDR3 coding sequence is TGTGCCAGCAGCCCACAGGGGGCTCACTATGGCTACACCTTC. Residues: CASSPQGAHYGYTF. Full variable domain (rest looked up from reference TRBV7-2 and TRBJ1-2): GAGVSQSPSNKVTEKGKDVELRCDPISGHTALYWYRQSLGQGLEFLIYFQGNSAPDKSGLPSDRFSAERTGGSVSTLTIQRTQQEDSAVYLCASSPQGAHYGYTFGSGTRLTVV.

This clonotype has ten or more counts. The CDR3 DNA sequence: TGTGCCAGCAGCGGAGGGGGGTCTCGCAGACTGTTTTTT. Translated, it gives CASSGGGSRRLFF. The chain has TRBV5-5 and TRBJ1-4, with a possible D match to TRBD1 (6 bases). V was pared by 4 bases and J by 13 bases, with 17 bases between. This CDR3 has 13 amino acids. From germline, CDR1 is SGHKS and CDR2 YYEKEE (reference sequence). The full variable domain, in which reference TRBV5-5 and TRBJ1-4 provide the parts outside the CDR3, is DAGVTQSPTHLIKTRGQQVTLRCSPISGHKSVSWYQQVLGQGPQFIFQYYEKEERGRGNFPDRFSARQFPNYSSELNVNALLLGDSALYLCASSGGGSRRLFFGSGTQLSVL.

There are many counts of this clonotype. V usage is TRBV28 and J usage is TRBJ1-2; TRBD1 aligns across 10 bases. The CDR3 contains 16 residues. V shed 3 bases and J 8 bases; nucleotides not matched to a gene: 12. In germline, CDR1 is MDHEN, CDR2 SYDVKM. CDR3 sequence: CASSFGTGDAPGGYTF. The DNA of the CDR3 is TGTGCCAGCAGTTTCGGGACAGGGGACGCCCCCGGCGGCTACACCTTC.

This clonotype has ten or more counts. This sequence joins TRBV7-3 and TRBJ2-2; TRBD1 might be the D (5 bases). V lost 7 bases and J 1 base, leaving 10 bases between the germline ends. Per germline, CDR1 SGHTA and CDR2 FQGTGA. The CDR3 runs 14 residues. The DNA of the CDR3 is TGTGCCAGCAAAAGACAGCGGAACACCGGGGAGCTGTTTTTT. Its protein is CASKRQRNTGELFF.

This clonotype has ten or more counts. The chain carries TRBV12-3 or TRBV12-4 and TRBJ1-5; D may be TRBD1 (5 bases). The germline V and J ends were trimmed by 2 bases and 4 bases, with 12 bases remaining between them. This CDR3 has 15 residues. CDR3 region: CASSLRGLRNQPQHF. Here the CDR3 DNA reads TGTGCCAGCAGTTTAAGGGGATTAAGAAATCAGCCCCAGCATTTT.

In this sample, this clonotype turned up a few times. This chain joins TRBV29-1 and TRBJ2-2; 8 bases fit TRBD2. Germline CDR1 reads SQVTM; CDR2 reads ANQGSEA. V dropped 6 bases and J dropped 7; count of bases not matched to a gene: 13. The CDR3 contains 15 residues. In nucleotides, the CDR3 is TGCAGCGTGATCTATGAGACTAGCGACGGCGGGGAGCTGTTTTTT. This encodes CSVIYETSDGGELFF.

This clonotype has a count of ten or more. The chain has TRBV28 and TRBJ1-2; D is ambiguous. Germline V CDR1 and CDR2: MDHEN, SYDVKM. The CDR3 sequence is 15 residues long. Trimming cost V 5 bases and J 4 bases, with 17 bases left between them. The CDR3 nucleotides read TGTGCCAGCAGTCCTCCGCGGACTTCGGGCTATGGCTACACCTTC. It translates to CASSPPRTSGYGYTF.